A selection of T cell receptor beta chains follows, all from one sample in a study of neurological immune-mediated disorders. TCRdb redid the calling of the 5' RACE reads with MiXCR, one entry per CDR3 protein. Of some 70,000 distinct CDR3 sequences in the sample, 4.5% to 5.5% were seen once. Specimen: PBMCs. These receptors all stem from a man aged 25 to 40 with multiple sclerosis. Each CDR3 is given with its conserved first and last residue. A D gene is named only where the DNA matches it firmly. Clone size, where shown, is once, few, many, or a class for clones that have expanded.

size | J | V | D | DNA | CDR3
many | TRBJ2-4 | TRBV4-2 | . | TGTGCCAGCAGCCAAGTATTTCTTCGGGGGGCCAAAAACATTCAGTACTTC | CASSQVFLRGAKNIQYF
many | TRBJ2-5 | TRBV10-3 | TRBD1 | TGTGCCATCAGTGAAACCGGGACAGGGAACCAAGAGACCCAGTACTTC | CAISETGTGNQETQYF
many | TRBJ2-2 | TRBV5-1 | . | TGCGCCAGCAGCTTGCTGGGCAACACCGGGGAGCTGTTTTTT | CASSLLGNTGELFF
many | TRBJ2-3 | TRBV27 | . | TGTGCCAGCAGCCCCCTGGGCGGCTTCGGGGGTGGAGATACGCAGTATTTT | CASSPLGGFGGGDTQYF
many | TRBJ1-1 | TRBV5-1 | . | TGCGCCAGCAGCGCTATTCCCGTGGAGGACACTGAAGCTTTCTTT | CASSAIPVEDTEAFF
many | TRBJ2-1 | TRBV4-1 | . | TGCGCCAGCAGCCATGACGGATTCAATGAGCAGTTCTTC | CASSHDGFNEQFF
few | TRBJ1-4 | TRBV7-9 | . | TGTGCCAGCAGCCAAAGACAGAGGAATGAAAAACTGTTTTTT | CASSQRQRNEKLFF
many | TRBJ1-1 | TRBV4-1 | . | TGCGCCAGCAGAGCCTACACGGGGGGCATGCACACTGAAGCTTTCTTT | CASRAYTGGMHTEAFF
few | TRBJ1-2 | TRBV20-1 | . | TGCAGTGCTAGGGGGAGGGGCTCAGTCTTTAACTATGGCTACACCTTC | CSARGRGSVFNYGYTF
many | TRBJ1-2 | TRBV7-9 | TRBD1 | TGTGCCAGCAGCTCGCTAATGGGACAGGGACTAAACTATGGCTACACCTTC | CASSSLMGQGLNYGYTF
many | TRBJ2-7 | TRBV7-9 | . | TGTGCCAGCAGCCCCGGAAGTCGGGTCGCCTACGAGCAGTACTTC | CASSPGSRVAYEQYF
many | TRBJ1-2 | TRBV4-1 | TRBD1 | TGCGCCAGCAGCCAAAGGACAGGGGGATTGGGCTACACCTTC | CASSQRTGGLGYTF
many | TRBJ1-4 | TRBV7-9 | . | TGTGCCAGCAGCTTAGCGTCCGGGCAGTCGGGGGAAAAACTGTTTTTT | CASSLASGQSGEKLFF
few | TRBJ2-2 | TRBV18 | . | TGTGCCAGCTCACCACCGCTGATCAGTAACACCGGGGAGCTGTTTTTT | CASSPPLISNTGELFF
few | TRBJ1-5 | TRBV7-2 | . | TGTGCCAGCGCCGAGATTAGCAATCAGCCCCAGAATTTT | CASAEISNQPQNF
. | TRBJ2-7 | TRBV7-2 | TRBD1 | TGTGCCAGCAGCTTCGGGACAGGGATCTACGAGCAGTACTTC | CASSFGTGIYEQYF
many | TRBJ1-1 | TRBV15 | . | TGTGCCACCAGCAGAAACAGGGAGAACACTGAAGCTTTCTTT | CATSRNRENTEAFF
many | TRBJ1-2 | TRBV5-1 | . | TGCGCCAGCAGGACAGCTTCCCCCTATGGCTACACCTTC | CASRTASPYGYTF
many | TRBJ2-6 | TRBV7-8 | . | TGTGCCAGCAGCTTAGGAAGAGGGGTCTACTCTGGGGCCAACGTCCTGACTTTC | CASSLGRGVYSGANVLTF
many | TRBJ2-7 | TRBV4-2 | TRBD2 | TGTGCCAGCAGCCGGGACGCAGCGGGGGGTTCCTACGAGCAGTACTTC | CASSRDAAGGSYEQYF
many | TRBJ1-2 | TRBV20-1 | TRBD1 | TGCAGTGCTTCCACCGGGACAGGCTATGGCTACACCTTC | CSASTGTGYGYTF
many | TRBJ1-1 | TRBV15 | . | TGTGCCACCAGCAGAGATCTCCCCTGGGGACGGTTGGCTTTCTTT | CATSRDLPWGRLAFF
many | TRBJ1-1 | TRBV7-9 | TRBD1 | TGTGCCAGCAGCCGCCACCGTCGGGACAGGGTGAACACTGAAGCTTTCTTT | CASSRHRRDRVNTEAFF